One T cell receptor beta chain is described in this entry. What it binds is unknown. The entry originates in a study of regulatory dendritic cells for organ transplantation. The study, taken as a whole, reports: Naive T cells showed high diversity, memory cells less, memory CD8+ least. Considerable individual heterogeneity was seen in alloreactive memory CD8+ T cells.

Germline CDR1 LNHDA, CDR2 SQIVND (reference sequence). V shed 4 bases and J shed 1 base, with 11 bases lying between them. The length of the CDR3 is 15 residues. Repertoires were generated with immunoSEQ multiplex PCR, while TCRdb's copy carries only in-frame clones and drops some. This repertoire shows roughly 28,000 clones, approximately 78% found once; its top ten account for approximately 0.094%. Sequenced sample: naive CD4+ T cells from blood. Subset meaning: CD45RA+ naive T cells. The V call is TRBV19, the J call TRBJ1-5; D may be TRBD1 (6 bases). The sequence derives from a human donor in good health. CDR3 sequence: CASSTQGASNQPQHF. CDR3 sequence (DNA): TGTGCCAGTAGTACACAGGGCGCAAGCAATCAGCCCCAGCATTTT.